This T cell receptor (beta chain) was profiled in a study of T cell changes during pregnancy in multiple sclerosis. Profiled with immunoSEQ multiplex PCR; TCRdb holds only in-frame clones, not every one. Of under 15,000 clones in the sample, 88% are singletons; the top ten hold 7.7%. This CDR3 comprises 15 residues. Germline lookup yields CDR1 LNHNV and CDR2 YYDKDF (reference sequence). V was cut by 1 base and J by 8 bases, with 14 bases left in between. The sequence came from a female donor in good health, enrolled as a control in a pregnancy study. This sample comprised CD8+ T cells from peripheral blood mononuclear cells, obtained in the second trimester of pregnancy. The chain couples TRBV15 to TRBJ1-4; maybe TRBD1 (6 bases). In nucleotides, the CDR3 is TGTGCCACCAGCAGAGGGAGGGGGGGAGAAGAAAAACTGTTTTTT. It codes for CATSRGRGGEEKLFF.